This T cell receptor beta chain was sequenced in a study of post-analysis software for immune sequencing data. Overall study: Included courses were relapsing-remitting and secondary progressive multiple sclerosis; progressive-relapsing multiple sclerosis was also included.

Germline V lookup: CDR1 WNHNN, CDR2 SYGVQD (reference sequence). This CDR3 is built from 12 residues. Trimming pared 0 bases from V and 7 bases from J, leaving 5 bases between. TCR beta cDNA libraries had unique molecular identifiers. Each sample of roughly 0.85 to 11 million input T cells yielded 500,000 or so cDNA molecules, so each molecule approximated one T cell. TCRdb reprocessed the PCR reads with MiXCR, giving one entry per CDR3 protein. The profile shows approximately 770,000 distinct CDR3 sequences, roughly 46% of them singletons. Notes on the study in general: Samples prepared in the same batch strongly co-clustered by F measure. There were five or six TRBV segments more frequent in patients than controls, and TRBV5-6, TRBV5-1 and TRBV20-1 were among them. The study found significantly lower normalized Chao1 diversity in multiple sclerosis patients than in controls.

This clonotype has just a few counts. The target antigen is unknown. The specimen was blood. The rearrangement links TRBV10-1 to TRBJ2-3; D unclear. This receptor was taken from a girl aged 5 to 17 with multiple sclerosis. CDR3: CASSESGYTQYF. In DNA, the CDR3 is TGCGCCAGCAGTGAGTCTGGATATACGCAGTATTTT.